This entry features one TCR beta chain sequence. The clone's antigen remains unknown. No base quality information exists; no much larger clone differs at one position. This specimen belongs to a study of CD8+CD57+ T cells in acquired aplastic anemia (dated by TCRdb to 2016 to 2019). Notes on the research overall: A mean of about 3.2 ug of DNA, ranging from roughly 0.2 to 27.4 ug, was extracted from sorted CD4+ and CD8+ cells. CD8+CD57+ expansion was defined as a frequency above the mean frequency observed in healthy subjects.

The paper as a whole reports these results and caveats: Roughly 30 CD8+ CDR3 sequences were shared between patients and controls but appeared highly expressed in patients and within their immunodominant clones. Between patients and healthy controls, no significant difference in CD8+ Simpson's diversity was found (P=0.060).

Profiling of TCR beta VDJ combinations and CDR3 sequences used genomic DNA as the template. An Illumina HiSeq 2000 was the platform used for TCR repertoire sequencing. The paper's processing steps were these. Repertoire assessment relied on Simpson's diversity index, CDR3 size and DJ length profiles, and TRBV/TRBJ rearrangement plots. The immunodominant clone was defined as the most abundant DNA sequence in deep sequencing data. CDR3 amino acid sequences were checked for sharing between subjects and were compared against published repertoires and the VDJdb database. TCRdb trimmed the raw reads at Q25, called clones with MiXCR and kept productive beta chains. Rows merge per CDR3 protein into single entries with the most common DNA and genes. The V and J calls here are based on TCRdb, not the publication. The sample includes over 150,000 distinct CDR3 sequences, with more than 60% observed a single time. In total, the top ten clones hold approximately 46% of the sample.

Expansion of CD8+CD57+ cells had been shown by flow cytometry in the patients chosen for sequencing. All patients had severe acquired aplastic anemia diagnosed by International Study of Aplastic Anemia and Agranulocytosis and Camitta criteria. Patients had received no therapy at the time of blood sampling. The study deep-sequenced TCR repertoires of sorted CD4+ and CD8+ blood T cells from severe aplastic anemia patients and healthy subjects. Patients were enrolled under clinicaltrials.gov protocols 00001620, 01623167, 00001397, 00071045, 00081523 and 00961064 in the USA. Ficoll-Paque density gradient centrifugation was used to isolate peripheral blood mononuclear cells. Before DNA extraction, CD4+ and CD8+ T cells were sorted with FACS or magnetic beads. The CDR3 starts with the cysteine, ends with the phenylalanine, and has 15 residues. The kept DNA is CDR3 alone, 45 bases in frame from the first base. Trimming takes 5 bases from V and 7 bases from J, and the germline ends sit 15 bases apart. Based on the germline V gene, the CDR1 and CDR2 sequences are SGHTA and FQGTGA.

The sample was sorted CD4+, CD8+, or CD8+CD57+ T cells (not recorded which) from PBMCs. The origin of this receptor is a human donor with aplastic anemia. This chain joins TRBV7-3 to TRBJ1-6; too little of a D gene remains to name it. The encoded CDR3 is CASSVAGRTNSPLHF. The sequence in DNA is TGTGCCAGCAGCGTAGCGGGCAGGACGAATTCACCCCTCCACTTT.